These 9 T cell receptor beta chains share one sample of origin, sequenced in a study of early T cells in non-severe SARS-CoV-2 infection. From the 5' RACE reads, TCRdb called clonotypes with MiXCR, one entry per CDR3 protein. The sample records tens of thousands of distinct CDR3 sequences, roughly 12% being singletons. Sequencing used whole blood. The receptors here all came from an adult who was a healthcare worker with PCR-confirmed SARS-CoV-2 infection or an uninfected control (not recorded which).

This clonotype showed up many times. V usage is TRBV25-1 and J usage is TRBJ2-7; 12 nucleotides line up with TRBD1. Germline V gene lookup returns CDR1 MGHDK and CDR2 SYGVNS. With 6 bases clipped from V and 4 bases from J, the junction kept 7 bases outside the gene matches. The length of the CDR3 is 15 residues. CDR3 bases: TGTGCCAGCAGCGCCGGGACAGGGGGCGCTTACGAGCAGTACTTC. This encodes CASSAGTGGAYEQYF.

Many counts were recorded for this clonotype. V gene TRBV19 combines with J gene TRBJ1-5; tentatively, D is TRBD1 (5 bases). This CDR3 is built from 15 residues. The V and J ends lost 7 bases and 1 base respectively, with 14 bases between them. CDR1 LNHDA and CDR2 SQIVND come from the germline V gene (reference sequence). CDR3 bases: TGTGCCAGTAACCGACAGATAACCAGCAATCAGCCCCAGCATTTT. It encodes CASNRQITSNQPQHF.

This clonotype was found many times. This chain joins TRBV2 and TRBJ1-6, with 10 bases aligning to TRBD1. With 6 bases clipped from V and 8 bases from J, the junction kept 7 bases outside the gene matches. This CDR3 has 15 amino acids. In germline, CDR1 is SNHLY, CDR2 FYNNEI. CDR3 region: CASSRDRGRDSPLHF. The CDR3 DNA reads as TGTGCCAGCAGCCGGGACAGGGGCAGGGATTCACCCCTCCACTTT.

Many counts were recorded for this clonotype. The rearrangement joins TRBV21-1 to TRBJ1-1; the table names TRBD1, a call not compared with the DNA. TRBV21-1 is termed a pseudogene. This CDR3 is 14 amino acids long. The CDR3 loop is CASSIAGTGHEAFF. DNA for the CDR3: TGTGCCAGCAGCATCGCCGGGACAGGGCATGAAGCTTTCTTT.

This sequence joins TRBV12-5 and TRBJ2-3, with D unclear. CDR3 length: 13 amino acids. The germline V gene has CDR1 LGHNT and CDR2 FRNRAP. V shed 1 base and J shed 5 bases, with 7 bases lying between them. The CDR3 region has the DNA TGTGCTAGTGGTTTGGGCCTCATAGATACGCAGTATTTT. Amino acids: CASGLGLIDTQYF.

The chain couples TRBV5-1 to TRBJ1-6, with D hard to call. CDR3 length: 14 residues. With 4 bases removed from V and 6 bases from J, the gap between germline ends came to 11 bases. Germline V gene lookup returns CDR1 SGHRS and CDR2 YFSETQ. CDR3 amino acids: CASSRDAVNSPLHF. The CDR3 bases are TGCGCCAGCAGCCGAGACGCAGTTAATTCACCCCTCCACTTT.

At least ten counts were recorded for this clonotype. The CDR3 protein is CASSIRGAGAPSGEQFF. CDR3 sequence (DNA): TGTGCCAGCAGCATTAGAGGGGCGGGGGCTCCCAGCGGTGAGCAGTTCTTC. The chain links TRBV7-2 to TRBJ2-1, with a weak D call TRBD2 (7 bases). The V gene lost 5 bases and the J gene lost 9 bases, with 26 bases spanning the gap. Germline V gene data show CDR1 as SGHTA and CDR2 as FQGNSA. The CDR3 length is 17 residues.

V gene TRBV7-9 combines with J gene TRBJ2-1, with 8 bases aligning to TRBD1. From germline, CDR1 is SEHNR and CDR2 FQNEAQ (reference sequence). V lost 6 bases to trimming and J lost 1 base; unmatched junction nucleotides: 5. The CDR3 sequence is 15 residues long. CDR3 DNA sequence: TGTGCCAGCAGGGGGCAGGGGGCGTCCTACAATGAGCAGTTCTTC. It yields the protein CASRGQGASYNEQFF.

The chain has TRBV29-1 and TRBJ1-2; D gene uncertain. Germline values: CDR1 SQVTM, CDR2 ANQGSEA. The CDR3 covers 11 residues. The V and J ends lost 3 bases and 8 bases respectively, with 10 bases between them. The CDR3 here is CSVDPLEGYTF. DNA for the CDR3: TGCAGCGTTGACCCCCTCGAGGGCTACACCTTC.